Listed below are T cell receptor beta chains from one sample, sequenced in a study of cytomegalovirus exposure and HLA in healthy donors. Repertoires were generated with immunoSEQ multiplex PCR, while TCRdb's copy carries only in-frame clones and drops some. In the table there are approximately 190,000 clones, 75% to 90% of which are singletons. Specimen: PBMCs. All receptors come from a woman aged 45-60 years in good health and CMV-seropositive. Both conserved end residues are part of each CDR3. D genes are given only for firm matches. Some rows mark clone size as missing; the rest say once, few, many or name a class of expanded clone.

cdr3_nt cdr3_aa j_call v_call clone_size d_call
TGTGCTAGCAGCCAAAAAGTCGGGATTAACACCGGGGAGCTGTTTTTT CASSQKVGINTGELFF TRBJ2-2 TRBV7-7 - -
TGTGTGGTTGGGGACAGGGTGGACCGAGTTACTGAAGCTTTCTTT CVVGDRVDRVTEAFF TRBJ1-1 TRBV6-6 - TRBD1
TGTGCCAGCTCACCCATACAGGGGGCGGGGAACGAGCAGTACTTC CASSPIQGAGNEQYF TRBJ2-7 TRBV18 once TRBD1
TGTGCCAGCAGTTCCACGGGGCAAGAGACCCAGTACTTC CASSSTGQETQYF TRBJ2-5 TRBV2 - -
TGCGCCAGCGCCGGGCGGGCGAGCACAGATACGCAGTATTTT CASAGRASTDTQYF TRBJ2-3 TRBV5-1 - -
TGTGCCAGCAAGTTGTTAGCGGGGGGAAACTACGAGCAGTACTTC CASKLLAGGNYEQYF TRBJ2-7 TRBV2 - TRBD2
TGTGCCAGCAGTCTAGCGGGGGAGGGGTTAATGACCCAGTACTTC CASSLAGEGLMTQYF TRBJ2-5 TRBV6-6 - TRBD2
TGTGCCAGCAGGCCCCCCGACAGGGACTCCTACGAGCAGTACTTC CASRPPDRDSYEQYF TRBJ2-7 TRBV2 - TRBD1
TGTGCCAGCAGGACACCGGGACAGGGAAGTTACGAGCAGTACTTC CASRTPGQGSYEQYF TRBJ2-7 TRBV27 - TRBD1
TGTGCCAGCAGCCAAGAGGCGGGGGGGGGCGGATACGAGCAGTACTTC CASSQEAGGGGYEQYF TRBJ2-7 TRBV4-2 - TRBD2
TGTGCCAGCAGCTTAGGGGGGAGGACTAATGAAAAACTGTTTTTT CASSLGGRTNEKLFF TRBJ1-4 TRBV7-8 - -
TGCGCCAGCAGTGGGGGACATGTAGCTTTCTTT CASSGGHVAFF TRBJ1-1 TRBV10-1 - -
TGTGCCAGCAGCTTAGCGGAGACAGCAGCTGGAAAACTGTTTTTT CASSLAETAAGKLFF TRBJ1-4 TRBV7-2 - -
TGTGCCAGCAGTGCGACAGGGTTCATCCCAGATACGCAGTATTTT CASSATGFIPDTQYF TRBJ2-3 TRBV2 - TRBD1
TGCAGCGTTGAATGGAGGGAGGGTCAGCCCCAGCATTTT CSVEWREGQPQHF TRBJ1-5 TRBV29-1 - -
TGTGCCAGCGGACCCCCGGGGGGGAAGACCCAGTACTTC CASGPPGGKTQYF TRBJ2-5 TRBV6-5 - TRBD2
TGTGCCAGTAGTATAACCCTTAGGGGAGAGACCCAGTACTTC CASSITLRGETQYF TRBJ2-5 TRBV19 - -
TGCGCCAGCAGGGAGAGGACAGGGACGGAGACCCAGTACTTC CASRERTGTETQYF TRBJ2-5 TRBV5-1 - TRBD1
TGTGCCAGTAGTCCCCAACAGGGTATCACTGAAGCTTTCTTT CASSPQQGITEAFF TRBJ1-1 TRBV19 - -
TGTGCCAGCAGGGGGACAGGGGATGATCATGGCTACACCTTC CASRGTGDDHGYTF TRBJ1-2 TRBV27 - TRBD1
TGTGCCATTATCAGCGGGGGTGGCACAGATACGCAGTATTTT CAIISGGGTDTQYF TRBJ2-3 TRBV6-5 - TRBD2
TGTGCCAGCAGCTTAGGGCAATGGGCTCACGGAGGGGAGCTGTTTTTT CASSLGQWAHGGELFF TRBJ2-2 TRBV7-2 - -
TGTGCCAGCACCCAGGATTTTGGCTACACCTTC CASTQDFGYTF TRBJ1-2 TRBV7-2 - -
TGTGCCAGCAGTTTTGTCGAGGGCATAAGCTCCTACAATGAGCAGTTCTTC CASSFVEGISSYNEQFF TRBJ2-1 TRBV28 - -
TGTGCCAGCAGCTTGGTATCAGGGGCAGGTGGCTACACCTTC CASSLVSGAGGYTF TRBJ1-2 TRBV5-4 once -
TGTGCCAGCAGCCAAGAATCCAGACGGGGGCAGCCCCAGCATTTT CASSQESRRGQPQHF TRBJ1-5 TRBV4-2 - -
TGTGCCACCAGCAGGGACTACGGTCAAGAGACCCAGTACTTC CATSRDYGQETQYF TRBJ2-5 TRBV15 - -
TGTGCCAGCAGCCAGGGAAACTATGGCTACACCTTC CASSQGNYGYTF TRBJ1-2 TRBV5-4 - -
TGTGCCAGTAGCCTCGACCTGTCGGGTCCCGGGGAGCTGTTTTTT CASSLDLSGPGELFF TRBJ2-2 TRBV19 - -
TGTGCCAGCAGCCCAACAGGTGGTGGCAATCAGCCCCAGCATTTT CASSPTGGGNQPQHF TRBJ1-5 TRBV7-6 - -
TGCGCCAGCAGCTTGGGTGCTAGCCCAGATACGCAGTATTTT CASSLGASPDTQYF TRBJ2-3 TRBV5-1 - -
TGTGCCAGCAGCTTACCACTAGCCCAAGAGACCCAGTACTTC CASSLPLAQETQYF TRBJ2-5 TRBV12-1 once -
TGTGCCAGCAGCCCTGGACTAGACATCTCCTACAATGAGCAGTTCTTC CASSPGLDISYNEQFF TRBJ2-1 TRBV9 - TRBD2
TGTGCCAGCAGTTCCCGGGACAGGGGGGGAGAGACCCAGTACTTC CASSSRDRGGETQYF TRBJ2-5 TRBV6-6 - TRBD1
TGTGCCAGCAGCTCCTTCGACAGGGGGGAAAACACCATATATTTT CASSSFDRGENTIYF TRBJ1-3 TRBV7-6 - TRBD1
TGTGCCAGCTCAGCGGGGGTTAAAAACATTCAGTACTTC CASSAGVKNIQYF TRBJ2-4 TRBV9 - TRBD2
TGCGCCAGCAGCCCAGATGGAGGGCAGACTAACTATGGCTACACCTTC CASSPDGGQTNYGYTF TRBJ1-2 TRBV5-1 - -
TGCGCCAGCAGCCAAGACGGGTATGCAACTAATGAAAAACTGTTTTTT CASSQDGYATNEKLFF TRBJ1-4 TRBV4-1 - -
TGTGCCAGTACCCCAGACAGGCCGAATTCACCCCTCCACTTT CASTPDRPNSPLHF TRBJ1-6 TRBV19 - -
TGTGCCACCAGCAGAGATCCCTCTAGGGGGACCGGGGAGCTGTTTTTT CATSRDPSRGTGELFF TRBJ2-2 TRBV15 - -
TGTGCCAGCAGTACTCCGGGGTCGGTCACCTACGAGCAGTACTTC CASSTPGSVTYEQYF TRBJ2-7 TRBV6-1 - -
TGTGCCAGCAGCTTAAGAGGACTAGCAATGGATACGCAGTATTTT CASSLRGLAMDTQYF TRBJ2-3 TRBV7-3 few TRBD2
TGCGCCAGCAGCCGTTCGACAGGGAAAGAGACCCAGTACTTC CASSRSTGKETQYF TRBJ2-5 TRBV5-1 - TRBD1
TGCGCCAGCAGTCCCGGGAAAAGCAATCAGCCCCAGCATTTT CASSPGKSNQPQHF TRBJ1-5 TRBV10-2 - -
TGTGCCAGCAGCCCCACGACGGGGAGGGTGGATACGCAGTATTTT CASSPTTGRVDTQYF TRBJ2-3 TRBV7-3 - TRBD2
TGTGCCAGCAGTCTTCGACAGGGAGAAGCTTTCTTT CASSLRQGEAFF TRBJ1-1 TRBV28 - TRBD1
TGTGCCAGCAGCCCCTCCTTCTACGAGCAGTACTTC CASSPSFYEQYF TRBJ2-7 TRBV7-9 - -
TGTGCCTGGAATCTTTTTCCGTTGGGGCCAGATACGCAGTATTTT CAWNLFPLGPDTQYF TRBJ2-3 TRBV30 - -